The clone carrying this T cell receptor beta chain appeared once. What it binds is not known. The sample originates from a study of T cells in Graves' hyperthyroidism and ophthalmopathy. Study-level findings and limits: Ophthalmopathy prediction by the model preceded onset by a median roughly 6.3 months.

There are 15 residues in the CDR3. The germline V gene has CDR1 MGHRA and CDR2 YSYEKL. V gave up 1 base and J gave up 7 bases; unmatched junction bases: 4. TCR beta CDR3 sequences were amplified from RNA transcripts. Researchers ran a first-round RT-PCR on the TCR CDR3 using the HTBI primer set. TCRdb reprocessed the multiplex PCR reads with MiXCR, giving one entry per CDR3 protein. The data contain more than 35,000 distinct CDR3 sequences, around 48% of them singletons. For the diagnoses, clinical symptoms, serum thyroxine and TRAb, thyroid ultrasound and orbital computed tomography were used. The source is a woman between 50 and 59 years old with Graves' hyperthyroidism. The chain employs TRBV4-1 and TRBJ2-2; TRBD1 matches at 9 bases. The sample taken for sequencing was peripheral blood or thyroid tissue (not recorded which). CDR3 nucleotides: TGCGCCAGCAGCCAAGGGGGACAGGGAAGCGGGGAGCTGTTTTTT. Protein product: CASSQGGQGSGELFF.